The present TCR beta chain was sequenced within a study of cytomegalovirus exposure and HLA in healthy donors (dated by TCRdb to the late 2010s). Looking at the study overall: In an earlier analysis of 587 of the donors, 276 Gb of sequence data and 90 million to 130 million unique TCR beta sequences from 180 million or so T cells were reported. The genetic ancestry cluster associated with self-reported Caucasian donors included over 80% of the approximately 430 genotyped donors. The study aimed to test whether signatures of past pathogen exposure could be identified by cataloging public T cell receptors. A separate validation cohort of roughly 130 different subjects was used in addition to the approximately 700-subject first cohort. Every discovery cohort repertoire had been produced on one sequencing platform. An early release that covered 640 HLA-typed donors contained approximately 300 gigabases of sequencing data and 75 million to 100 million unique TCR sequences. High-throughput TCR immunosequencing, statistical association of individual TCRs with disease status, and machine learning were combined to predict cytomegalovirus infection status. Genome-wide SNP genotypes for about 65% of the 666 donors were used in a later genetic analysis, which treated that subset as a discovery cohort. HLA typing covered class I and class II loci at four-digit resolution. In an earlier analysis of around 540 of the donors, high-throughput TCR beta sequencing was used to judge whether each TCR beta V gene segment behaved as functional or pseudogenic. Among 300 to 450 genotyped donors of the cohort, an average of approximately 250,000 unique TCR beta nucleotide sequences were sequenced per donor, roughly 18% of them non-productive. Typing coverage varied by locus: roughly 620-640 donors for A, B, C, DRB1 and DQB1; roughly 520 for DQA1; approximately 610 for DPA1; 400 to 480 for DPB1. Because of strong linkage in the cohort, a few DR-DQ haplotypes were treated as single units for association and clustering. A later analysis re-analyzed previously published TCR beta repertoires from about 600 donors and added high-resolution HLA genotyping to study TCR occurrence patterns. The later analysis used no new phenotypic data to find candidate immune exposures, relying instead on TCR beta sequences and their occurrence across donors. Donor age, sex, ethnicity and CMV serostatus were compiled alongside the repertoire data. The study used immunosequencing to profile the T cell repertoires of approximately 630 subjects and linked those repertoires to cytomegalovirus serostatus. What the research found in general, with its limitations: When HLA alleles, especially DR and DQ, strongly co-occurred, attributing TCR associations to individual alleles was difficult. V-gene and J-gene trimming of TCR beta chains was associated with a missense DCLRE1C variant in a later genetic analysis, and the association was replicated in an independent cohort. A later analysis associated 16,951 TCR beta sequences with specific HLA alleles at a false discovery rate of 0.05. Broadly in line with IMGT annotations, most TCR beta V segments showed up in productive rearrangements about 87% or about 30% of the time in an earlier analysis of 587 of the donors. Only TCR beta chains were sequenced in this cohort, and the absence of alpha or paired-chain data limited detectable features. Several of the top co-occurrence clusters appeared to be linked to parvovirus B19, influenza, CMV and Epstein-Barr virus, according to a later analysis. In the study, 150 to 200 TCR beta chains were listed as associated with cytomegalovirus. A further reported finding was that TCR beta sequences accurately predicted the HLA-A and HLA-B alleles for most subjects in the first cohort. Presence/absence analyses assumed roughly uniform sequencing depth across donors, an assumption that may not hold. Linkage disequilibrium might explain the correlated functional status among segregating V segments, but an unknown experimental factor could not be ruled out. A cluster of highly shared sequence variants was judged likely to represent a technical artifact of the sequencing pipeline. In vitro tests confirmed that a few of the cytomegalovirus-associated TCR beta chains recognize cytomegalovirus antigens. In a later genetic analysis, fewer N-insertions in productive TCRs were reported among donors in an Asian-associated ancestry cluster than the roughly 700-donor mean. Because HLA typing was missing for some donors at each locus, association tests included only the typed subset. The authors suggested that the approach could potentially be generalized to other disease states and immunological phenotypes. Because counts were too low, 15 to 20 rarely observed V segments, including chromosome 9 orphons, were excluded from the earlier analysis of 500 to 700 of the donors. Across donors, most TCR sequences were observed very rarely, whereas some public TCRs were present in many individuals. The only immune exposure information available for the cohort was CMV serostatus. Some IMGT-functional V segments, including TRBV6-2 and TRBV6-3, could not be distinguished by the 87-base-pair reads and were therefore excluded. According to a later analysis, TCR association rates differed among HLA loci, with DRB1 alleles showing the most associated TCRs and HLA-C alleles showing the fewest. According to a later analysis, most CMV-associated TCR beta chains appeared to be HLA-restricted, and the HLA associations seemed to be driven largely by CMV exposure. Compared with equally common non-associated chains, HLA-associated TCR beta chains in a later analysis were more clonally expanded and had lower generation probabilities. The classifier was reported to diagnose cytomegalovirus status with high specificity and sensitivity in both the original cohort and the validation cohort.

The junction carries 9 bases between V and J, which are trimmed by 1 base and 0 bases respectively. CDR3 length: 15 amino acids, cysteine to phenylalanine. The read is trimmed to its CDR3 DNA, 45 bases read in frame from base 1. CDR1 is given as MNHNY and CDR2 as SVGAGI, both from the germline V gene (reference sequence). This clone turned up a few times. Its antigen target is currently unknown. Nothing much larger sits one base from this clone, and base qualities are not available. The cohort comprised 550 to 700 healthy bone marrow donors. At the time of sampling, every cohort member was nominally healthy, though immune exposures that went unrecorded were likely present. The donor tested CMV seropositive, placing the donor among the 289 seropositive members of the cohort. A peripheral blood sample was provided by each donor, and peripheral blood mononuclear cells were used for TCR beta sequencing. Genomic DNA was extracted from the blood cell samples with the Qiagen DNeasy Blood Extraction Kit.

Receptors were amplified or captured by the immunoSEQ multiplex PCR assay. The multiplex PCR relied on a mix of 60 forward primers for TCR Vbeta segments and 13 reverse primers for TCR Jbeta segments. Amplification of the CDR3 region of rearranged TCR beta genes was performed with a multiplex PCR assay on genomic DNA. The amplified TCR beta libraries were sequenced on the Illumina HiSeq System as 87-base-pair reads. As for how the authors treated the data: A later analysis counted approximately 74 million unique TCR beta chains across the 690 or so repertoires, and roughly 9.9 million of these chains were shared by at least two donors. A nearest-neighbor algorithm error-corrected the raw reads and collapsed the reads into unique sequences, merging closely related sequences to remove PCR and sequencing errors. V, D and J gene segments were assigned by aligning CDR3 sequences to IMGT reference sequences. Each retained sequence needed at least a six-nucleotide match to both a V gene segment and a J gene segment. A rearrangement counted as productive if the CDR3 had no stop codons and remained in frame with V and J, and every other rearrangement counted as non-productive. Following IMGT convention, CDR3 was defined as the stretch from the second conserved V-encoded cysteine to the conserved J-encoded phenylalanine. The earlier analysis of a few hundred of the donors excluded sequences that lacked an unambiguous match to a single V gene segment. In an earlier analysis of several hundred of the donors, V segments were called functional above 56.7% productive rearrangements and were called segregating when the between-donor standard deviation exceeded 5%. A statistical classification framework was built for diagnosing cytomegalovirus status from the catalog of TCR beta chain sequences. In a later analysis, V and J genes were assigned by comparing TCR nucleotide sequences against IMGT/GENE-DB human TR gene sequences. Using the TCRdist pipeline, a later analysis assigned CDR3 sequences along with most-parsimonious VDJ recombination scenarios. In a later analysis, each TCR beta chain was defined by its CDR3 amino acid sequence together with its V-gene family, and reads without a unique V-gene family were excluded. A later analysis removed several hundred highly shared, low-generation-probability nucleotide sequences to deal with suspected cross-contamination and a sequencing artifact. A later analysis calculated a clonal expansion index for each public chain from normalized within-repertoire ranks of inferred template counts. Generation probabilities in a later analysis came from a VDJ recombination model fitted to out-of-frame rearrangements, and those results were checked against IGoR. A later analysis scored TCR-TCR, TCR-HLA and TCR-CMV co-occurrence with hypergeometric tests, applying a repertoire-size bias correction to TCR pairs. A later analysis estimated false discovery rates by permuting HLA or CMV assignments 20 times. In a later analysis, co-occurring TCRs were grouped using DBSCAN, with TCRdist sequence similarity added in when clustering inside HLA-allele-positive subsets. For co-occurrence clustering, repertoires with fewer than 30,000 or more than 120,000 public chains were excluded, along with roughly 5 repertoires with anomalous nucleotide sharing. Imported from immuneACCESS, the table was reduced by TCRdb to in-frame sequences with V and J called. These copies leave out some clones; in studies compared against another copy, an unresolved V gene accounts for under half, and the cause of the remainder is not known. The V and J calls and the clone size are those of that table, but D and trimming were determined from the DNA. The sample table contains about 120,000 clones; only one count was recorded for about 75% of them. The ten most abundant clones make up roughly 3% of the sample.

The chain uses TRBV6-6 and TRBJ1-1, and TRBD1 may be the D gene, going by 5 matching bases. This receptor was taken from a woman in her 40s in good health and CMV-seropositive. The sample consisted of PBMCs. The nucleotide sequence is TGTGCCAGCAGTTACTTCGGGGGAGTGAACACTGAAGCTTTCTTT. This codes for CASSYFGGVNTEAFF.